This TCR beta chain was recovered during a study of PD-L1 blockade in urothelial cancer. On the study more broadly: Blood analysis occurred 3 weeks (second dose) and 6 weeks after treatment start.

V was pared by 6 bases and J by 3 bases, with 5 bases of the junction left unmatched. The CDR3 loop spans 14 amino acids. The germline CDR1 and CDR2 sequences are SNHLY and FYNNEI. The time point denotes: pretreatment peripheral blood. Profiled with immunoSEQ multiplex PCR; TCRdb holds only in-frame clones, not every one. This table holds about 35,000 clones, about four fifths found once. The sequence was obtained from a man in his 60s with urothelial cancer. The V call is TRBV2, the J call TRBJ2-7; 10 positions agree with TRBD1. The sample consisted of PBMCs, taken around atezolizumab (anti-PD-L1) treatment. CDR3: CASSPGQGYYEQYF. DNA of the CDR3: TGTGCCAGCAGCCCGGGACAGGGGTACTACGAGCAGTACTTC. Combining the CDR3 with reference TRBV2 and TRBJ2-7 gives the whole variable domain EPEVTQTPSHQVTQMGQEVILRCVPISNHLYFYWYRQILGQKVEFLVSFYNNEISEKSEIFDDQFSVERPDGSNFTLKIRSTKLEDSAMYFCASSPGQGYYEQYFGPGTRLTVT.